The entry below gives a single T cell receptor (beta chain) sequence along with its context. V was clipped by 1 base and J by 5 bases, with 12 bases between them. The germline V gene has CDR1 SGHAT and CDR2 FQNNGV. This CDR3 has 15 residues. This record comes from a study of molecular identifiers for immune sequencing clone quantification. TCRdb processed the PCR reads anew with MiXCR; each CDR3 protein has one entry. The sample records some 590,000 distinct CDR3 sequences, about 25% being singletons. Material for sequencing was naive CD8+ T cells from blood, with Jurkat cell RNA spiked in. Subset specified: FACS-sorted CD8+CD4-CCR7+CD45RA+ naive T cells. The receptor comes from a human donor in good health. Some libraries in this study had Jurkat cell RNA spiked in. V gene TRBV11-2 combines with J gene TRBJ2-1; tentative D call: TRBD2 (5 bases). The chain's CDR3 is CASSLGSSSHNEQFF. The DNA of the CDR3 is TGTGCCAGCAGCTTAGGGTCTAGCAGCCACAATGAGCAGTTCTTC.